The 22 T cell receptor beta chains below come from one sample, sequenced in a study of identifying expanded T cells in peripheral blood. TCRdb's table, derived via immunoSEQ multiplex PCR, lists solely in-frame clones and lacks some. Of roughly 92,000 clones listed, roughly 91% are singletons. Sequencing used blood. Receptors were obtained from a person aged 18 to 70 in good health.

The chain couples TRBV27 to TRBJ2-2; TRBD2 agrees at 10 bases. The trim removed 9 bases at V and 1 base at J, leaving 17 bases unmatched. The CDR3 is 19 amino acids. CDR1 and CDR2 from the germline V gene are MNHEY and SMNVEV (reference sequence). DNA of the CDR3: TGTGCCAGGCTGGCTAGCGGGGGAAGGGCGATTCGGAACACCGGGGAGCTGTTTTTT. It encodes CARLASGGRAIRNTGELFF.

The gene calls are TRBV18 and TRBJ1-5; D gene ambiguous. The CDR3 totals 12 residues. Trimming took off 6 bases at V and 0 bases at J, with 3 bases between the two ends. Germline V lookup: CDR1 KGHSH, CDR2 LQKENI. CDR3 residues: CASSHSNQPQHF. The CDR3 DNA reads TGTGCCAGCTCGCATAGCAATCAGCCCCAGCATTTT. Filled out from reference TRBV18 and TRBJ1-5, the complete variable domain reads NAGVMQNPRHLVRRRGQEARLRCSPMKGHSHVYWYRQLPEEGLKFMVYLQKENIIDESGMPKERFSAEFPKEGPSILRIQQVVRGDSAAYFCASSHSNQPQHFGDGTRLSIL.

J is TRBJ2-7 and V is TRBV18, with 9 bases lining up with TRBD1. The germline gives CDR1 KGHSH, CDR2 LQKENI. The CDR3 sequence is 15 residues long. Trimming cost V 4 bases and J 2 bases; bases outside gene matches: 6. The CDR3 reads CASSRGGTGTYEQYF. The DNA of the CDR3 is TGTGCCAGCTCACGAGGCGGGACAGGGACCTACGAGCAGTACTTC. Based on the CDR3 plus reference TRBV18 and TRBJ2-7, the full variable domain is NAGVMQNPRHLVRRRGQEARLRCSPMKGHSHVYWYRQLPEEGLKFMVYLQKENIIDESGMPKERFSAEFPKEGPSILRIQQVVRGDSAAYFCASSRGGTGTYEQYFGPGTRLTVT.

This chain links TRBV6-6 with TRBJ2-1, with D possibly called TRBD1 or TRBD2 (6 bases each). Germline V CDR1 and CDR2: MNHNY, SVGAGI (reference sequence). With 4 bases removed from V and 8 bases from J, the gap between germline ends came to 18 bases. This CDR3 contains 15 residues. CDR3 sequence: CASSSLFGGPDEQFF. In DNA, the CDR3 is TGTGCCAGCAGTTCCCTATTTGGGGGGCCTGATGAGCAGTTCTTC.

The chain joins TRBV19 to TRBJ2-5, with 7 bases identical to TRBD1. The junction had 14 bases not matched to a gene; V was cut back by 5 bases and J by 5 bases. Per the germline V gene, CDR1 is LNHDA and CDR2 is SQIVND (reference sequence). The CDR3 has 16 amino acids. The CDR3 DNA is TGTGCCAGTAGTGGGGGCGAGGGGGCCAAGTGGGAGACCCAGTACTTC. It codes for CASSGGEGAKWETQYF.

This rearrangement joins TRBV7-6 to TRBJ2-7, with D unclear. The CDR3 extends over 19 amino acids. Germline-derived CDR1 and CDR2 are SGHVS and FNYEAQ. With 5 bases removed from V and 1 base from J, the gap between germline ends came to 27 bases. CDR3 sequence (DNA): TGTGCCAGCAGCCCAGCAGGTTTCCCGATGGGCCGCACTTCCTACGAGCAGTACTTC. The encoded protein is CASSPAGFPMGRTSYEQYF.

The gene calls are TRBV10-3 and TRBJ2-7; D gene ambiguous. The ends were cut back, 3 bases at V and 2 bases at J, with 11 bases in the middle. CDR3 length equals 14 residues. Looked up from germline, CDR1 is ENHRY and CDR2 is SYGVKD. CDR3 amino acids: CAISDHSETYEQYF. DNA of the CDR3: TGTGCCATCAGTGATCACAGCGAGACCTACGAGCAGTACTTC.

The chain uses TRBV28 and TRBJ2-1, with 9 nucleotides matching TRBD2. Germline trimming cut 2 bases from V and 4 bases from J; bases unmatched to any gene: 3. Germline CDR1 is MDHEN and CDR2 is SYDVKM. There are 15 residues in the CDR3. The CDR3 DNA follows: TGTGCCAGCAGTTTAGTGCTAGCGGGGTACAATGAGCAGTTCTTC. Amino acid sequence: CASSLVLAGYNEQFF.

V gene TRBV11-2 combines with J gene TRBJ2-5; tentatively, D is TRBD1 (6 bases). Trimming pared 5 bases from V and 0 bases from J, leaving 16 bases between. The CDR3 covers 16 residues. Germline V gene sequence: CDR1 SGHAT, CDR2 FQNNGV. The CDR3 protein is CASSTGTSVNQETQYF. The CDR3 DNA follows: TGTGCCAGCAGCACCGGGACATCGGTCAACCAAGAGACCCAGTACTTC.

A single count supports this clone. The chain couples TRBV13 to TRBJ2-5, with D unresolved. This CDR3 is built from 12 residues. The germline V and J ends were trimmed by 3 bases and 2 bases, with 4 bases remaining between them. The V gene's germline CDR1 is PRHDT and CDR2 FYEKMQ (reference sequence). The CDR3 region is CASSLGQETQYF. In DNA form, the CDR3 reads TGTGCCAGCAGCTTGGGTCAAGAGACCCAGTACTTC.

This chain connects TRBV19 to TRBJ1-2; possible D gene TRBD1, 5 bases. V shed 1 base and J shed 0 bases, with 9 bases lying between them. Germline-derived CDR1 and CDR2 are LNHDA and SQIVND (reference sequence). This CDR3 is built from 15 residues. CDR3 amino acids: CASSIVRGTNYGYTF. The CDR3 DNA reads TGTGCCAGTAGTATAGTACGGGGGACTAACTATGGCTACACCTTC.

CDR3 DNA sequence: TGTGCCATCCCAGCCAGGTTAGCGGGGAAACGAAGCTCCTACAATGAGCAGTTCTTC. This encodes CAIPARLAGKRSSYNEQFF. This chain links TRBV11-3 with TRBJ2-1; 8 bases line up with TRBD2. V lost 10 bases, J lost 0 bases, and 20 bases stayed unmatched. This CDR3 region has 19 residues. In germline, CDR1 is SGHNT, CDR2 YENEEA.

The chain carries TRBV4-2 and TRBJ2-1; tentative D call: TRBD1 (6 bases). The CDR3 is made up of 16 amino acids. CDR1 is LGHNA, CDR2 YNFKEQ, per germline. The ends were cut back, 4 bases at V and 8 bases at J, with 21 bases in the middle. This CDR3 is CASSPGRLRGSDEQFF. The CDR3 DNA reads as TGTGCCAGCAGCCCAGGGCGGCTGAGGGGGTCCGATGAGCAGTTCTTC.

The chain carries TRBV4-2 and TRBJ2-7; D remains unclear. The CDR3 sequence is 15 residues long. CDR1 LGHNA and CDR2 YNFKEQ come from the germline V gene. The germline V and J ends were trimmed by 0 bases and 2 bases, with 11 bases remaining between them. DNA of the CDR3: TGTGCCAGCAGCCAAGATCCCTATGGGACCTACGAGCAGTACTTC. It is translated as CASSQDPYGTYEQYF.

This chain links TRBV9 with TRBJ2-2; D is ambiguous. The CDR3 sequence is 14 residues long. The germline V gene encodes CDR1 SGDLS and CDR2 YYNGEE. The V end lost 1 base, the J end lost 2 bases, and 6 bases lay between the germline ends. The CDR3 DNA sequence: TGTGCCAGCAGCGTAAGCTTCAACACCGGGGAGCTGTTTTTT. It yields the protein CASSVSFNTGELFF.

This chain uses TRBV7-2 with TRBJ1-6; 10 bases align to TRBD1. This CDR3 contains 16 residues. Germline V CDR1 and CDR2: SGHTA, FQGNSA. After removal of 5 bases from V and 6 bases from J, the junction contained 7 bases not matched to a gene. The CDR3 nucleotides are TGTGCCAGCAGCATAAGACAGGGGGCGCGTAATTCACCCCTCCACTTT. Translating gives CASSIRQGARNSPLHF.

This chain joins TRBV28 and TRBJ2-4, with 7 bases fitting TRBD1. V shed 5 bases, J shed 9 bases, and the junction held 1 base outside the gene matches. CDR3 size: 11 residues. Germline assignment: CDR1 MDHEN and CDR2 SYDVKM. Written as DNA, the CDR3 is TGTGCCAGCAGTGACAGGGCCATTCAGTACTTC. Its translation: CASSDRAIQYF.

This chain uses TRBV7-2 with TRBJ1-6; no definite D call. Trimming took 5 bases from V and 6 from J, leaving 23 bases between them. Germline CDR1 SGHTA, CDR2 FQGNSA. The CDR3 has 18 amino acids. Here the CDR3 DNA reads TGTGCCAGCAGCCTGATGAGGGTAGGGTCCCTCGGTAATTCACCCCTCCACTTT. Translation: CASSLMRVGSLGNSPLHF.

Here the CDR3 reads CASSLEARDTEAFF. CDR3 bases: TGCGCCAGCAGCTTGGAGGCCAGGGACACTGAAGCTTTCTTT. The genes are TRBV5-1 and TRBJ1-1, with D possibly matching TRBD1 (5 bases). Germline CDR1 SGHRS, CDR2 YFSETQ. This CDR3 comprises 14 residues. The V end was cut by 0 bases, the J end by 3 bases, with 9 bases between.

CDR3 protein: CASSPRQGDYNEQFF. CDR3 DNA: TGTGCCAGCAGTCCCAGACAGGGGGACTACAATGAGCAGTTCTTC. The gene calls are TRBV27 and TRBJ2-1, with TRBD1 matching over 9 bases. Germline lookup yields CDR1 MNHEY and CDR2 SMNVEV (reference sequence). The CDR3 covers 15 residues. Trimming cost V 5 bases and J 3 bases; bases outside gene matches: 5.

The V and J genes are TRBV6-5 and TRBJ2-2; 7 bases fit TRBD1. Per the germline V gene, CDR1 is MNHEY and CDR2 is SVGAGI. V lost 2 bases, J lost 6 bases, and 9 bases stayed unmatched. This CDR3 region has 16 residues. The CDR3, as DNA: TGTGCCAGCAGTTACGGTGCCAGGACAGGCTCCGGGGAGCTGTTTTTT. It is translated as CASSYGARTGSGELFF.

This rearrangement joins TRBV7-9 to TRBJ1-1, with unresolved D. Per the germline V gene, CDR1 is SEHNR and CDR2 is FQNEAQ (reference sequence). Between the trimmed V and J ends, which lost 5 bases and 0 bases, there was a span of 7 bases. The CDR3 spans 13 residues. CDR3 sequence: CASSLTMNTEAFF. The CDR3 DNA sequence: TGTGCCAGCAGCCTGACCATGAACACTGAAGCTTTCTTT.